The rows below give T cell receptor beta chains drawn from one sample of a study of human T cells and chemical hapten exposure. TCRdb used MiXCR to reprocess the RACE reads, holding one entry per CDR3 protein. The data hold under 200,000 distinct CDR3 sequences, with around 13% observed a single time. This material consisted of whole blood, taken in connection with sensitization to the hapten diphenylcyclopropenone (DPC). The receptors stem from a woman aged 25 to 39 with alopecia areata. Some clones in this sample may be carry-over from other donors' samples. Both conserved end residues are part of each CDR3. A D gene is named only where the DNA matches it firmly.

d_call	v_call	j_call	cdr3_aa
TRBD1	TRBV28	TRBJ1-1	CASRFTGTGVAFF
.	TRBV28	TRBJ1-3	CASGTGTLAIYF
.	TRBV14	TRBJ1-1	CASSSSLITRRSVNTEAFF
.	TRBV12-3/TRBV12-4	TRBJ2-3	CASSSEVTSTDTQYF
.	TRBV7-2	TRBJ2-3	CASSLRPAGTLTDTQYF
.	TRBV7-9	TRBJ2-1	CASSPGLNEQFF
TRBD2	TRBV19	TRBJ2-1	CASSPQGGWPYNEQFF
TRBD1	TRBV25-1	TRBJ1-2	CASSDTGGKHHYGYTF
.	TRBV6-2/TRBV6-3	TRBJ2-7	CASSYGVNYEQYF
TRBD1	TRBV18	TRBJ2-1	CASSLPGQGRNEQFF
TRBD2	TRBV5-4	TRBJ2-2	CASSLTLAGTGELFF
.	TRBV20-1	TRBJ1-2	CSASSYGGGGYTF
.	TRBV3-1	TRBJ2-2	CASSLGSPGELFF
TRBD2	TRBV20-1	TRBJ2-7	CSAAGLAGDEQYF
.	TRBV10-2	TRBJ2-7	CASSDQGAFREQYF
.	TRBV18	TRBJ1-2	CATGPLNYGYTF